The entry below gives a single T cell receptor (beta chain) sequence along with its context. V was cut by 4 bases and J by 3 bases, with 17 bases left in between. The germline V gene encodes CDR1 SGDLS and CDR2 YYNGEE. CDR3 length: 16 amino acids. Unique molecular identifiers were incorporated during preparation of the TCRbeta library. TCRdb re-analysed the PCR reads in MiXCR, keeping a single row per CDR3 protein. Of about 500,000 distinct CDR3 sequences listed, about 30% are singletons. The data were obtained in a study of T-cell reconstitution after alpha-beta-depleted transplantation in children. The sequencing used PBMCs from the stem cell graft donor, collected from the stem cell graft. The chain has TRBV9 and TRBJ2-4, with D unclear. The clonotype originates from a human donor who donated a stem cell graft to a child with aplastic anemia. The CDR3, as DNA: TGTGCCAGCAGCCAAGTACCGGGTCTTGACAAAAACATTCAGTACTTC. This translates into CASSQVPGLDKNIQYF.